This section outlines one T cell receptor beta chain sequence together with its context. Its target is unknown. The data were obtained in a study of blood T cells in healthy people across ages. General study results and limits: Roughly linear age-related decline in beta diversity appeared, significant by age around 38.

Germline loops: CDR1 MNHEY, CDR2 SMNVEV (reference sequence). The CDR3 extends over 13 amino acids. Per sample, a minimum of 6 million PBMCs were isolated. The extraction recovered at least 5 micrograms of total RNA per sample. Together with a sample-barcoded 5' primer, a J-beta primer mix was included in a second PCR lasting roughly 6 to 12 cycles. TCRdb reprocessed the 5' RACE reads with MiXCR, giving one entry per CDR3 protein. The table lists roughly 2 million distinct CDR3 sequences, roughly 50% of them singletons. The chain links TRBV27 to TRBJ2-4; tentatively, D is TRBD1 (6 bases). The J call may be faulty, since TRBJ2-7 better matches the DNA end. The sample comprised blood. The TCR comes from a woman in her thirties or forties in good health. The CDR3 region has the DNA TGTGCCAGCAGTACAGGGATCCCCTACGAGCAGTACTTC. Translation: CASSTGIPYEQYF.